This paragraph reports one T cell receptor beta chain. What it binds is not known. The entry originates in a study of Ad26.COV2.S vaccination and SARS-CoV-2 variants. Study context: Ad26.COV2.S was injected intramuscularly once or twice, 56 days apart.

Study conclusions and caveats: In vaccinated individuals, spike-specific CD8+ and CD4+ T cell responses reportedly displayed substantial breadth. People who got the vaccine had more spike-specific TCR breadth than people who got placebo.

Treatment described: approximately 18 received Ad26.COV2.S at low or high dose, single or two shots; 5 received placebo; per-sample allocation not given. Sampling occurred on day 63 after the first vaccine or placebo injection. What was given as vaccine was an Ad26 vector encoding Wuhan-strain SARS-CoV-2 spike. Some clones are missing from TCRdb's copy, which holds only in-frame ones; the method was immunoSEQ multiplex PCR. The data hold 380,000 or so clones, with around 88% observed a single time. The input for sequencing was peripheral blood, taken in a trial of Ad26.COV2.S vaccine versus placebo. The clonotype was recovered from a person between 18 and 65 years old who received the Ad26.COV2.S COVID-19 vaccine or a placebo.

This CDR3 reads CASSLSESSYNEQFF. The CDR3, as DNA: TGTGCCAGCAGCTTAAGCGAAAGCTCCTACAATGAGCAGTTCTTC. This chain links TRBV11-2 with TRBJ2-1; unclear D gene. The CDR3 consists of 15 residues. Germline lookup yields CDR1 SGHAT and CDR2 FQNNGV. Trimming took off 2 bases at V and 0 bases at J, with 8 bases between the two ends.